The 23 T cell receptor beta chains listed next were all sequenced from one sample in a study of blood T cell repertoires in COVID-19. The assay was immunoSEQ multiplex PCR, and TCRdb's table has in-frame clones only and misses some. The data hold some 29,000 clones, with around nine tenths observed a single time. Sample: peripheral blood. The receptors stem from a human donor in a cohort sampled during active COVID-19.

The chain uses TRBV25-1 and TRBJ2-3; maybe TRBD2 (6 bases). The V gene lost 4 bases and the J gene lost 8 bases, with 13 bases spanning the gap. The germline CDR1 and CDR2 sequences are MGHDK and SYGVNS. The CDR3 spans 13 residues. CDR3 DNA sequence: TGTGCCAGCAGTGCCCCGACAGCGGGTACGCAGTATTTT. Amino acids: CASSAPTAGTQYF.

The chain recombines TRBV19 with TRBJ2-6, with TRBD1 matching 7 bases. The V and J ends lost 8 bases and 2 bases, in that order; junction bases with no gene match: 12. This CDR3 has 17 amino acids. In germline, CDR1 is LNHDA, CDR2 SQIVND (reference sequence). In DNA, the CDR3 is TGTGCCAGTGGAAGAGGGGAAAGGGGGCCTGGGGCCAACGTCCTGACTTTC. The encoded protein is CASGRGERGPGANVLTF.

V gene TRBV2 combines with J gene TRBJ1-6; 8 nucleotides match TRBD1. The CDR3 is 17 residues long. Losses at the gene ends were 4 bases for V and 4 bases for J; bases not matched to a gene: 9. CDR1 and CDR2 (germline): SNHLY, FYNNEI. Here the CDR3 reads CASSGSTGAKYNSPLHF. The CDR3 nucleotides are TGTGCCAGCAGTGGATCGACAGGGGCGAAGTATAATTCACCCCTCCACTTT.

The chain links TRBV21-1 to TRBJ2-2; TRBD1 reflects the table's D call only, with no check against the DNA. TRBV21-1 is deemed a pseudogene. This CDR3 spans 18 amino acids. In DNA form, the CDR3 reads TGTGCCAGCAGCAAAGCGGGTCGTAAGGGGCGCAGAACCGGGGAGCTGTTTTTT. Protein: CASSKAGRKGRRTGELFF.

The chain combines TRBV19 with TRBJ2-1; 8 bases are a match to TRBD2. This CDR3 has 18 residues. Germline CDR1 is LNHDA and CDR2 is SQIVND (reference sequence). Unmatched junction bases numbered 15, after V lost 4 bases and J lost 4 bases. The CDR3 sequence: CASSTSSGRVINYNEQFF. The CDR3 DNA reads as TGTGCCAGTAGTACATCTAGCGGGCGCGTAATAAATTACAATGAGCAGTTCTTC.

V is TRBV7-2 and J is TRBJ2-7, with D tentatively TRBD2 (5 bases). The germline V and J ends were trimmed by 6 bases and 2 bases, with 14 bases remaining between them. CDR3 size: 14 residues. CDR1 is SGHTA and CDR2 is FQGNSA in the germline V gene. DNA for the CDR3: TGTGCCAGCAGGTACCACCGGGAAGCCTACGAGCAGTACTTC. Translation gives CASRYHREAYEQYF.

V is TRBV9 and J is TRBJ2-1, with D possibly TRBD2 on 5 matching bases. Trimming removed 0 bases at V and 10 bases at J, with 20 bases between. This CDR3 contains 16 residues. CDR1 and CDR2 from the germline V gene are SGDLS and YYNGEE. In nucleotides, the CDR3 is TGTGCCAGCAGCGTAGGAGCACTAAAAGGCGGGTTAGAGCAGTTCTTC. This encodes CASSVGALKGGLEQFF.

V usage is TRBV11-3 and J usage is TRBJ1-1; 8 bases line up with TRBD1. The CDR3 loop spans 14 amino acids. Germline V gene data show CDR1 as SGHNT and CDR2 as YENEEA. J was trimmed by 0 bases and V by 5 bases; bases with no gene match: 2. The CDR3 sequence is CASSLQGVNTEAFF. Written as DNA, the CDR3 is TGTGCCAGCAGCCTACAGGGGGTGAACACTGAAGCTTTCTTT. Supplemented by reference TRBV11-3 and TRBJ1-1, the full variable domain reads EAGVVQSPRYKIIEKKQPVAFWCNPISGHNTLYWYLQNLGQGPELLIRYENEEAVDDSQLPKDRFSAERLKGVDSTLKIQPAELGDSAVYLCASSLQGVNTEAFFGQGTRLTVV.

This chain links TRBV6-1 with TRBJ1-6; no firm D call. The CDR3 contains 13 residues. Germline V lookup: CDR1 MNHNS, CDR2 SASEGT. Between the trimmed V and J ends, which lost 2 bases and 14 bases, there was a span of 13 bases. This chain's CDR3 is CASSERQEGALHF. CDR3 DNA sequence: TGTGCCAGCAGTGAAAGGCAGGAGGGCGCCCTCCACTTT.

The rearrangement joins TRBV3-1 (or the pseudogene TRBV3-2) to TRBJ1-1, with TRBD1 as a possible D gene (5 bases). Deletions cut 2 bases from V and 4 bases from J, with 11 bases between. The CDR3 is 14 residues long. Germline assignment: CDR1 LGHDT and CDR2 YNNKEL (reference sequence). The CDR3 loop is CASSQQQASTEAFF. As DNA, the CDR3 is TGTGCCAGCAGCCAACAACAGGCTAGCACTGAAGCTTTCTTT.

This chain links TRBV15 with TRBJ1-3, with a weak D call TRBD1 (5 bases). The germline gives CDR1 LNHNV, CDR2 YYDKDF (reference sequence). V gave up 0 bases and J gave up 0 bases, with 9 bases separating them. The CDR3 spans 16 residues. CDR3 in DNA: TGTGCCACCAGCAGAGAGGACACCAGCTCTGGAAACACCATATATTTT. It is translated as CATSREDTSSGNTIYF.

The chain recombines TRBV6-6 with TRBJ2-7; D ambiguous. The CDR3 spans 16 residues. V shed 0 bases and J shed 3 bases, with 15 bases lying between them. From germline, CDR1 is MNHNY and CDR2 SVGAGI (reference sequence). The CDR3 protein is CASSYSGQAFDYEQYF. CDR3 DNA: TGTGCCAGCAGTTACTCGGGCCAGGCGTTCGACTACGAGCAGTACTTC.

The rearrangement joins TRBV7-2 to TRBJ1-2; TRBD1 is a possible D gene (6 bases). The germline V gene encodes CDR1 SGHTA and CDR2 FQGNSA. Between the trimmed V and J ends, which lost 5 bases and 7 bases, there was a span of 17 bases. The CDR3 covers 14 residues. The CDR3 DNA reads TGTGCCAGCAGCACATCAACAGGGTACGTTGGCTACACCTTC. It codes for CASSTSTGYVGYTF. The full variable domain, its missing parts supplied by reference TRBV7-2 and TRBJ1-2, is GAGVSQSPSNKVTEKGKDVELRCDPISGHTALYWYRQSLGQGLEFLIYFQGNSAPDKSGLPSDRFSAERTGGSVSTLTIQRTQQEDSAVYLCASSTSTGYVGYTFGSGTRLTVV.

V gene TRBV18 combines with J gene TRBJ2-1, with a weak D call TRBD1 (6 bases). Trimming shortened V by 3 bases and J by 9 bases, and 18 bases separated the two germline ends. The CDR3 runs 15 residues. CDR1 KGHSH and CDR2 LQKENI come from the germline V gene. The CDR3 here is CASSPSQGGLVEQFF. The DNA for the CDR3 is TGTGCCAGCTCACCTTCACAGGGTGGGTTAGTTGAGCAGTTCTTC.

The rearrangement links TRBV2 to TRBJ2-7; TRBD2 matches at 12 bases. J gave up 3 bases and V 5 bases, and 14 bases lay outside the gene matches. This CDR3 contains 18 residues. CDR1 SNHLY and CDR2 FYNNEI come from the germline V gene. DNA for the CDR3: TGTGCCAGCAGTCGTAAGATTATGCGACTAGCGGGAGTCTACGAGCAGTACTTC. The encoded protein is CASSRKIMRLAGVYEQYF.

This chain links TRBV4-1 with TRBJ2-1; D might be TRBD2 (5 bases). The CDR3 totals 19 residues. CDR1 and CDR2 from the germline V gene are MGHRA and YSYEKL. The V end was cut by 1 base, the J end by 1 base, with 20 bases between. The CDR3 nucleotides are TGCGCCAGCAGCCAAGCTCATAGAGGGTGGAGCGGATCCTACAATGAGCAGTTCTTC. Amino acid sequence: CASSQAHRGWSGSYNEQFF.

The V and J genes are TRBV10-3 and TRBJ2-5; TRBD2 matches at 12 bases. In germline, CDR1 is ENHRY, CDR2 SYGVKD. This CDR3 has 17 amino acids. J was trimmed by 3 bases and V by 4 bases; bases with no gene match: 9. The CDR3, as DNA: TGTGCCATCAGTGGCTTGACTAGCGGGAGTAGAGAAGAGACCCAGTACTTC. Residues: CAISGLTSGSREETQYF.

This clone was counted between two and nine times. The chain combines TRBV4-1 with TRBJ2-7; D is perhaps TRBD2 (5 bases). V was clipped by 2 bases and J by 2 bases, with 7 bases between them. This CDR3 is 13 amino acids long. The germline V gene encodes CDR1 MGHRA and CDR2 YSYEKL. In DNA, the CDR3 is TGCGCCAGCAGCCAACTCGGGGCCTACGAGCAGTACTTC. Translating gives CASSQLGAYEQYF.

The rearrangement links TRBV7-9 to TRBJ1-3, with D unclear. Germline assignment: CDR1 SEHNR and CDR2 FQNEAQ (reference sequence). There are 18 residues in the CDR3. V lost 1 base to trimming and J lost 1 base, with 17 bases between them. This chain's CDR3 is CASSLGLLSGNSGNTIYF. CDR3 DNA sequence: TGTGCCAGCAGCTTAGGTTTGTTGTCGGGGAATTCTGGAAACACCATATATTTT.

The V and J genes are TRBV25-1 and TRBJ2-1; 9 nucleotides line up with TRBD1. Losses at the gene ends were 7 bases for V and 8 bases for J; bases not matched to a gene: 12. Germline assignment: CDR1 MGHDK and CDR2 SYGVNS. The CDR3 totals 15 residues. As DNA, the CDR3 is TGTGCCAGCACCGACTCTGGGACAGGGAAGCATGAGCAGTTCTTC. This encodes CASTDSGTGKHEQFF.

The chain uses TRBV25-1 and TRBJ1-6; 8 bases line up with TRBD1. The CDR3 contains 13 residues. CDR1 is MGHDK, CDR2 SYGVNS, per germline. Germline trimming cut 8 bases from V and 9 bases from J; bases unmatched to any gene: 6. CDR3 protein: CASQGQGTSPLHF. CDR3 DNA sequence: TGTGCCAGCCAAGGACAGGGAACTTCACCCCTCCACTTT.

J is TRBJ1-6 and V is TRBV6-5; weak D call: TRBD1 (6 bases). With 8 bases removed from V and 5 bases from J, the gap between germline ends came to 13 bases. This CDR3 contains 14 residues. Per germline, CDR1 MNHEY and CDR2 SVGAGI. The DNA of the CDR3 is TGTGCCAGCCGAAGGGACATAGATAATTCACCCCTCCACTTT. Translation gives CASRRDIDNSPLHF.

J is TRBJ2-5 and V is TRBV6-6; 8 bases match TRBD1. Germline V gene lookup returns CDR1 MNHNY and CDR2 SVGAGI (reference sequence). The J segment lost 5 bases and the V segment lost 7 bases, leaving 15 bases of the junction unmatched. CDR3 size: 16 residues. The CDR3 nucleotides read TGTGCCAGCACCGAGGCCCCGACAGGGGTGCGGGAGACCCAGTACTTC. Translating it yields CASTEAPTGVRETQYF.